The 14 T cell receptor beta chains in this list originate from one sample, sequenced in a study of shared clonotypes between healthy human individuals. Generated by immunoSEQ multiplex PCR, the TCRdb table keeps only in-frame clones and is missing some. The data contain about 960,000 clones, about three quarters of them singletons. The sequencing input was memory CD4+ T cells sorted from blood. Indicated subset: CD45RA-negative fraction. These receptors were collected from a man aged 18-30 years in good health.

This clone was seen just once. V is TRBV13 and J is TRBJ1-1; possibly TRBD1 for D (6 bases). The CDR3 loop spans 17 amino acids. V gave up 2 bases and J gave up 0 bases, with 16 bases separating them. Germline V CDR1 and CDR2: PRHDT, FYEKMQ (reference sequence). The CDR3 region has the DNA TGTGCCAGCAGCTTACGAAACAGGGAGGTAATGAACACTGAAGCTTTCTTT. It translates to CASSLRNREVMNTEAFF.

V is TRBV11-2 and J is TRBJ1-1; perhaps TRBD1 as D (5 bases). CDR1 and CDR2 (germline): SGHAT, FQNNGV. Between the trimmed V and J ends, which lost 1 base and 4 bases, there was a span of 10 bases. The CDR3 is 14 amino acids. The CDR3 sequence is CASSLGQISTEAFF. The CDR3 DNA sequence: TGTGCCAGCAGCTTAGGACAGATCTCCACTGAAGCTTTCTTT.

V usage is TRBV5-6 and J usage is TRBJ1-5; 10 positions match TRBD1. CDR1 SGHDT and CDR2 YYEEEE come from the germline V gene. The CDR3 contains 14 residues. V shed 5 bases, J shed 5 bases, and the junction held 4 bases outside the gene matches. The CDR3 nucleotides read TGTGCCAGCAGGAAGACAGGGGGCGATCAGCCCCAGCATTTT. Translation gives CASRKTGGDQPQHF.

CDR3 protein: CASSRDYYEQYF. CDR3 in DNA: TGTGCCAGCAGTAGGGACTACTACGAGCAGTACTTC. This chain connects TRBV28 to TRBJ2-7; 7 positions agree with TRBD2. The CDR3 spans 12 residues. Trimming removed 5 bases from V and 3 bases from J; junction bases left unmatched: 1. Looked up from germline, CDR1 is MDHEN and CDR2 is SYDVKM. Filled out from reference TRBV28 and TRBJ2-7, the complete variable domain reads DVKVTQSSRYLVKRTGEKVFLECVQDMDHENMFWYRQDPGLGLRLIYFSYDVKMKEKGDIPEGYSVSREKKERFSLILESASTNQTSMYLCASSRDYYEQYFGPGTRLTVT.

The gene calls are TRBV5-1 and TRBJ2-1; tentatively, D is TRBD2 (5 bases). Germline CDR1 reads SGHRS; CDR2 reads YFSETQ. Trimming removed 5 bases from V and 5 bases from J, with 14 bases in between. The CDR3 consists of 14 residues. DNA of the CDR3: TGCGCCAGCAGAATAGCGCCCACGGACAATGAGCAGTTCTTC. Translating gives CASRIAPTDNEQFF. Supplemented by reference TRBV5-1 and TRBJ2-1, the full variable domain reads KAGVTQTPRYLIKTRGQQVTLSCSPISGHRSVSWYQQTPGQGLQFLFEYFSETQRNKGNFPGRFSGRQFSNSRSEMNVSTLELGDSALYLCASRIAPTDNEQFFGPGTRLTVL.

Here the CDR3 reads CASSLGGPYQPQHF. CDR3 bases: TGTGCCAGCAGCCTGGGAGGGCCTTATCAGCCCCAGCATTTT. The V gene is TRBV5-8, the J gene TRBJ1-5; D gene uncertain. Trimming cost V 4 bases and J 5 bases, with 13 bases left between them. The germline CDR1 and CDR2 sequences are SGHTS and YDEGEE. The CDR3 is made up of 14 amino acids.

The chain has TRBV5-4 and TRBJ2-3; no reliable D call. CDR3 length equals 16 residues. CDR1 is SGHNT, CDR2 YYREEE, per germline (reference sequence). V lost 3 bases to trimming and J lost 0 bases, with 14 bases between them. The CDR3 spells CASSSTLLQSTDTQYF. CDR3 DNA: TGTGCCAGCAGCTCCACCTTACTACAGAGCACAGATACGCAGTATTTT.

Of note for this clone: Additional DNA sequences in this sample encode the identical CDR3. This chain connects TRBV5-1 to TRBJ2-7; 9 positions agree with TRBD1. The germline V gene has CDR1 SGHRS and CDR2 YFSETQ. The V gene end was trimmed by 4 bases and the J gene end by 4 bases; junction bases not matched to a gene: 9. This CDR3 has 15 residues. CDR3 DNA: TGCGCCAGCAGCCCCTGGACAGGGGTAGAGTACGAGCAGTACTTC. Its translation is CASSPWTGVEYEQYF.

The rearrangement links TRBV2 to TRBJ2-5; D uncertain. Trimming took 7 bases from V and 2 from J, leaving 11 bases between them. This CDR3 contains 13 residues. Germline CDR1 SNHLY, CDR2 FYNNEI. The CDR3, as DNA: TGTGCCAGCACCCCTTCCCCTCAAGAGACCCAGTACTTC. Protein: CASTPSPQETQYF.

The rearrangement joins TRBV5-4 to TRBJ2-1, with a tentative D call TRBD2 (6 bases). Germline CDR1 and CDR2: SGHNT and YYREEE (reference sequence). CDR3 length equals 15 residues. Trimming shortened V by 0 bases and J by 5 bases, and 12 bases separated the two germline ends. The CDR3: CASSLGDSRHNEQFF. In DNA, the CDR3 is TGTGCCAGCAGCTTGGGGGACTCCCGGCACAATGAGCAGTTCTTC.

For the CDR3, the DNA is TGTGCCAGCAGTCCCGGACAGGGGAGGGATTCACCCCTCCACTTT. Translated: CASSPGQGRDSPLHF. V gene TRBV6-6 combines with J gene TRBJ1-6; the match to TRBD1 covers 9 bases. Germline V gene lookup returns CDR1 MNHNY and CDR2 SVGAGI (reference sequence). Unmatched junction bases numbered 7, after V lost 5 bases and J lost 8 bases. This CDR3 has 15 amino acids.

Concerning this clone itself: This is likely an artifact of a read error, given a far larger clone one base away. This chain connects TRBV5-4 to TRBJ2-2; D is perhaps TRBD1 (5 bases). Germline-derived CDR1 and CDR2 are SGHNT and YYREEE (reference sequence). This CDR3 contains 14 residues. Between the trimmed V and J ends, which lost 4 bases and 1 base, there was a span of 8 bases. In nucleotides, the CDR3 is TGTGCCAGCAGCCTCCAGGGGAACACCGGGGAGCTGTTTTTT. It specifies CASSLQGNTGELFF.

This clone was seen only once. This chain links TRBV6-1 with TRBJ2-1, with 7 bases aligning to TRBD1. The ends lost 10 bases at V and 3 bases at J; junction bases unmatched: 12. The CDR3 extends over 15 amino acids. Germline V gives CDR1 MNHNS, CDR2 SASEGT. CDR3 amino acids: CATQKGDSFYNEQFF. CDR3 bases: TGTGCCACTCAGAAGGGGGACAGCTTCTACAATGAGCAGTTCTTC.

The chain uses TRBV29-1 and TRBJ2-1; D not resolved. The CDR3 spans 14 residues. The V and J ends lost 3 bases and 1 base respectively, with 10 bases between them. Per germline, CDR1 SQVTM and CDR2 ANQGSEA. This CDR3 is CSVDLGKSYNEQFF. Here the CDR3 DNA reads TGCAGCGTTGATCTGGGGAAGTCCTACAATGAGCAGTTCTTC.